This TCR beta chain was identified during a study of shared clonotypes between healthy human individuals. As for the study in general: Each donor's CD8 memory used one plate, CD8 naive two, each CD4 subset three.

Authors' methods: Quality scores were absent from the junction-only immunoSEQ sequences, so filtering differed. Profiling relied on immunoSEQ multiplex PCR, and the TCRdb table lists in-frame clones only, not all of them. D and trimming were read from the DNA, whereas the V and J calls and clone size are those reported in that table. The table has about 2.1 million clones, about 93% seen once. This CDR3 region has 16 residues. The germline CDR1 and CDR2 sequences are MGHRA and YSYEKL. Trimming cost V 0 bases and J 3 bases, with 12 bases left between them. Naive CD8 cells lacked CD45RO and underwent positive selection for CCR7, leaving out terminally differentiated effector memory CD45RA+ cells.

The clonotype comes from a man aged 18 to 30 in good health. Some clones in this sample may be carry-over from other donors' samples. The gene calls are TRBV4-1 and TRBJ1-5; the D is unclear. What was sequenced was naive CD8+ T cells from PBMCs. CDR3 sequence (DNA): TGCGCCAGCAGCCAAGACGTGGGCGGCTTCAATCAGCCCCAGCATTTT. Its protein product is CASSQDVGGFNQPQHF.